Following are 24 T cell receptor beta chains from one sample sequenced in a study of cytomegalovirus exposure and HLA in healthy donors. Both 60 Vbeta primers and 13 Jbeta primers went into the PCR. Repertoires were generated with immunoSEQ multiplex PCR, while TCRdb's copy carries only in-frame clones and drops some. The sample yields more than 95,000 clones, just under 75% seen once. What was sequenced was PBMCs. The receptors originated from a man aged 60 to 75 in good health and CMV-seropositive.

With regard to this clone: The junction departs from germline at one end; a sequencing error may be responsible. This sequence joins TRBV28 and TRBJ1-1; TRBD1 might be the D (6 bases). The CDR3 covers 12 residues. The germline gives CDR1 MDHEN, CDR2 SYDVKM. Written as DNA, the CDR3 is TGTGCCAGCAGTTTATACCAACAGGGAGCTCTCTTT. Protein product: CASSLYQQGALF.

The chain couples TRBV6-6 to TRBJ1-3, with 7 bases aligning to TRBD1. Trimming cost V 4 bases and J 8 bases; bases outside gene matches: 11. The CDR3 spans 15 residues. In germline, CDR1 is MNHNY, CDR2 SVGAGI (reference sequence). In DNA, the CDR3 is TGTGCCAGCAGTTCCTCAGACGCAACAGGGGACACCATATATTTT. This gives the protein CASSSSDATGDTIYF.

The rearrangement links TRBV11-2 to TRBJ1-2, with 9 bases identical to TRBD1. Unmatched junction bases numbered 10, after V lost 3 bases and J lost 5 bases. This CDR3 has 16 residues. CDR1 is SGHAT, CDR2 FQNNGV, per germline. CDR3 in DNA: TGTGCCAGCAGCTTTGGATACAGGGGGCGAGCGTATGGCTACACCTTC. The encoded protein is CASSFGYRGRAYGYTF.

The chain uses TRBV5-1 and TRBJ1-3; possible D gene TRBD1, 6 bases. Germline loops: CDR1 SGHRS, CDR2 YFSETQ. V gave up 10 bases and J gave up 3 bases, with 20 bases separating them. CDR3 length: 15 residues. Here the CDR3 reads CASMPGGASGNTIYF. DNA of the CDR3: TGCGCCTCCATGCCGGGGGGCGCGAGTGGAAACACCATATATTTT. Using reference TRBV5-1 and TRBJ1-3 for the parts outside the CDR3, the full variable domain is KAGVTQTPRYLIKTRGQQVTLSCSPISGHRSVSWYQQTPGQGLQFLFEYFSETQRNKGNFPGRFSGRQFSNSRSEMNVSTLELGDSALYLCASMPGGASGNTIYFGEGSWLTVV.

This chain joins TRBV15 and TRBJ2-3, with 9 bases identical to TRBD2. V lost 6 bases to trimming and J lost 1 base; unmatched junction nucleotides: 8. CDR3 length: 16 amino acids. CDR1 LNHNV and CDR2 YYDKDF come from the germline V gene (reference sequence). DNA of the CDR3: TGTGCCACCAGTCTAGCAAAGCGGGGGGGCACAGATACGCAGTATTTT. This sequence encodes CATSLAKRGGTDTQYF. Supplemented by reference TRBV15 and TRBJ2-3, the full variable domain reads DAMVIQNPRYQVTQFGKPVTLSCSQTLNHNVMYWYQQKSSQAPKLLFHYYDKDFNNEADTPDNFQSRRPNTSFCFLDIRSPGLGDTAMYLCATSLAKRGGTDTQYFGPGTRLTVL.

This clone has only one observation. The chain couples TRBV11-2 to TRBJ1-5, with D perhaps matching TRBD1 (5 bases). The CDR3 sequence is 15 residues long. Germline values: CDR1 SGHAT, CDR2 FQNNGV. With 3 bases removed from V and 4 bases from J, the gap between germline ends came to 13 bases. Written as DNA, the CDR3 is TGTGCCAGCAGCTTGGCAGGGATGTCGAATCAGCCCCAGCATTTT. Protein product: CASSLAGMSNQPQHF.

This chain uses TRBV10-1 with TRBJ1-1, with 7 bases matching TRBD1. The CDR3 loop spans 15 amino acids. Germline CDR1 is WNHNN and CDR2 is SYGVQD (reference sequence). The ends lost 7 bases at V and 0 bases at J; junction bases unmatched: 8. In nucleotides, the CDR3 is TGCGCCAGCACGACAGGGTTTCATATGAACACTGAAGCTTTCTTT. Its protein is CASTTGFHMNTEAFF.

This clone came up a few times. The CDR3 nucleotides are TGTGCCTGGAGCCTTAACAGGAACACTGAAGCTTTCTTT. Translation gives CAWSLNRNTEAFF. This chain connects TRBV30 to TRBJ1-1; D is unclear. CDR1 GTSNPN and CDR2 SVGIG come from the germline V gene (reference sequence). The length of the CDR3 is 13 residues. Trimming took 3 bases from V and 1 from J, leaving 9 bases between them.

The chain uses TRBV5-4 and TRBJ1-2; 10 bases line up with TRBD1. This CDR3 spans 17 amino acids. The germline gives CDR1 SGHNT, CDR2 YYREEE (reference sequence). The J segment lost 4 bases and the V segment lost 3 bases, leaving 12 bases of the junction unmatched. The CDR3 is CASSSPGQGSHAYGYTF. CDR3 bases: TGTGCCAGCAGCTCTCCGGGACAGGGGTCCCATGCCTATGGCTACACCTTC.

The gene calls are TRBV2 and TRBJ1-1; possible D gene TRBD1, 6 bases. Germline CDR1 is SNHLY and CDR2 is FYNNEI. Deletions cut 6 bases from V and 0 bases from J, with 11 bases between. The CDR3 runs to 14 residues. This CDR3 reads CASRPDRLNTEAFF. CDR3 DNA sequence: TGTGCCAGCAGACCCGACAGGTTGAACACTGAAGCTTTCTTT.

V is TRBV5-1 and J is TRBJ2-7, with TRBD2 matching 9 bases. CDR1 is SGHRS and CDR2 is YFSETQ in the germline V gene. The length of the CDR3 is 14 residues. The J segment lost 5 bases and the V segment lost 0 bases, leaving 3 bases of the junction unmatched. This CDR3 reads CASSLGGGADEQYF. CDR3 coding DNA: TGCGCCAGCAGCTTGGGCGGGGGGGCGGACGAGCAGTACTTC.

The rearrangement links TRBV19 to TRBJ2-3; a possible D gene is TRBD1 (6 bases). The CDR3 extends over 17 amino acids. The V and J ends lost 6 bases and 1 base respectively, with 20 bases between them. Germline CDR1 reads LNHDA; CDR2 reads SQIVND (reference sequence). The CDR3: CASSRGLGGWGTDTQYF. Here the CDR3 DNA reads TGTGCCAGTAGCCGAGGCCTAGGGGGATGGGGCACAGATACGCAGTATTTT.

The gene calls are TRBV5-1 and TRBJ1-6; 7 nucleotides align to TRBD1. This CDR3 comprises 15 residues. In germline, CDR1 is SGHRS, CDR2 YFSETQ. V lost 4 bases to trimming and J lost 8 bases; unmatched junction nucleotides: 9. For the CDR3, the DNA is TGCGCCAGCAGCCCAAACAGGGGATTCGATTCACCCCTCCACTTT. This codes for CASSPNRGFDSPLHF.

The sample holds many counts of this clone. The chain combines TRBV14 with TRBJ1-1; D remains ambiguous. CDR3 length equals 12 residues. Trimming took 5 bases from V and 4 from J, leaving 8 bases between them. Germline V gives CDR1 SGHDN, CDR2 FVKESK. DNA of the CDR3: TGTGCCAGCAGCTTCCTCGGCACTGAAGCTTTCTTT. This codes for CASSFLGTEAFF.

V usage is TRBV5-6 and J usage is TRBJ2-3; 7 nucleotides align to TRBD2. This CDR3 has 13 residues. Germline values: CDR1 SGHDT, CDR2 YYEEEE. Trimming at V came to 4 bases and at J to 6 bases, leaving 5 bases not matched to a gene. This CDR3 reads CASSKGLFDTQYF. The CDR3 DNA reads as TGTGCCAGCAGCAAGGGACTATTCGATACGCAGTATTTT. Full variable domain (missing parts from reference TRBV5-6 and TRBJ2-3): DAGVTQSPTHLIKTRGQQVTLRCSPKSGHDTVSWYQQALGQGPQFIFQYYEEEERQRGNFPDRFSGHQFPNYSSELNVNALLLGDSALYLCASSKGLFDTQYFGPGTRLTVL.

CDR3 nucleotide sequence: TGTGCCAGCAGCTTAGGGAGGGGACGTCCTAACACTGAAGCTTTCTTT. Translated, it gives CASSLGRGRPNTEAFF. This rearrangement joins TRBV11-2 to TRBJ1-1, with D possibly being TRBD1 (5 bases). V lost 1 base and J lost 2, with 14 bases in between. Looked up from germline, CDR1 is SGHAT and CDR2 is FQNNGV. This CDR3 has 16 residues. The full variable domain, with the rest looked up from reference TRBV11-2 and TRBJ1-1, is EAGVAQSPRYKIIEKRQSVAFWCNPISGHATLYWYQQILGQGPKLLIQFQNNGVVDDSQLPKDRFSAERLKGVDSTLKIQPAKLEDSAVYLCASSLGRGRPNTEAFFGQGTRLTVV.

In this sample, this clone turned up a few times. CDR3 sequence reads: CAWSLDRGRTGELFF. DNA for the CDR3: TGTGCCTGGAGCCTAGACAGGGGACGCACCGGGGAGCTGTTTTTT. This chain connects TRBV30 to TRBJ2-2, with TRBD1 identical over 8 bases. CDR3 size: 15 residues. Trimming removed 3 bases from V and 4 bases from J; junction bases left unmatched: 7. Germline loops: CDR1 GTSNPN, CDR2 SVGIG (reference sequence).

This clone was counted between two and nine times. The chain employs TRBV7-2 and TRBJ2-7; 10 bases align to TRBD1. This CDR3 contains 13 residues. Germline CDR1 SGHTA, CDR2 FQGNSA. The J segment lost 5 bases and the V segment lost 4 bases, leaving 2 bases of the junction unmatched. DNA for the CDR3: TGTGCCAGCAGCTATGGGACAGGGGACGAGCAGTACTTC. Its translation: CASSYGTGDEQYF. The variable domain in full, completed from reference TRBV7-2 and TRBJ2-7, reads GAGVSQSPSNKVTEKGKDVELRCDPISGHTALYWYRQSLGQGLEFLIYFQGNSAPDKSGLPSDRFSAERTGGSVSTLTIQRTQQEDSAVYLCASSYGTGDEQYFGPGTRLTVT.

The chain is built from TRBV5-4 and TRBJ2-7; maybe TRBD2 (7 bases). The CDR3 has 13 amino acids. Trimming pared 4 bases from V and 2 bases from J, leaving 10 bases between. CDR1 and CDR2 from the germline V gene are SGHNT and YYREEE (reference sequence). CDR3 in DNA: TGTGCCAGCAGCCAGGGGACTACCTACGAGCAGTACTTC. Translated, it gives CASSQGTTYEQYF.

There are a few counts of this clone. The CDR3 DNA reads as TGTGCCAGCAGCGTAGGTCTCGGACTCCCCCATGATGGAGAAGCTTTCTTT. It translates to CASSVGLGLPHDGEAFF. The J gene is TRBJ1-1, the V gene TRBV9; D call uncertain. V was pared by 0 bases and J by 8 bases, with 23 bases between. CDR3 length equals 17 residues. From germline, CDR1 is SGDLS and CDR2 YYNGEE.

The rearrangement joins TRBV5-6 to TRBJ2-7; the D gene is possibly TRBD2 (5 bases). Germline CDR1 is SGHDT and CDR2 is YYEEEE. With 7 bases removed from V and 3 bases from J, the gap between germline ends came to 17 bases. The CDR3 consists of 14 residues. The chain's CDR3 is CASSGVIEFYEQYF. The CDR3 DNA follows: TGTGCCAGCTCCGGGGTCATTGAATTCTACGAGCAGTACTTC. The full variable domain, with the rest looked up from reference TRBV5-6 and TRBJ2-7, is DAGVTQSPTHLIKTRGQQVTLRCSPKSGHDTVSWYQQALGQGPQFIFQYYEEEERQRGNFPDRFSGHQFPNYSSELNVNALLLGDSALYLCASSGVIEFYEQYFGPGTRLTVT.

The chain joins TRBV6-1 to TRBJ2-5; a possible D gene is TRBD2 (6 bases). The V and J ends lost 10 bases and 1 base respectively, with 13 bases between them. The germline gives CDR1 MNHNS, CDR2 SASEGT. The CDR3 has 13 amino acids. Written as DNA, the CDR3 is TGTGCCACCCGGAGGGCCGGCCAAGAGACCCAGTACTTC. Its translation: CATRRAGQETQYF.

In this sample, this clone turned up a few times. In DNA, the CDR3 is TGCGCCAGCAGCTTGGGGGCTAGCGGGGGGGCCACAGATACGCAGTATTTT. The encoded protein is CASSLGASGGATDTQYF. The J gene is TRBJ2-3, the V gene TRBV5-1; 12 bases match TRBD2. The germline V gene has CDR1 SGHRS and CDR2 YFSETQ. V shed 0 bases and J 2 bases; nucleotides not matched to a gene: 4. This CDR3 is built from 17 residues.

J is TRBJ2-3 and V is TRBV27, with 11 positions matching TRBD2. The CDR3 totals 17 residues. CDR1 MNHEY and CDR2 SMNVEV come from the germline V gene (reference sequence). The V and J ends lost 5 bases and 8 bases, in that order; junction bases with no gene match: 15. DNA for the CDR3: TGTGCCAGCAGTCTCCTATGGACTAGCGGGCTCCCTTTTACGCAGTATTTT. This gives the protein CASSLLWTSGLPFTQYF.